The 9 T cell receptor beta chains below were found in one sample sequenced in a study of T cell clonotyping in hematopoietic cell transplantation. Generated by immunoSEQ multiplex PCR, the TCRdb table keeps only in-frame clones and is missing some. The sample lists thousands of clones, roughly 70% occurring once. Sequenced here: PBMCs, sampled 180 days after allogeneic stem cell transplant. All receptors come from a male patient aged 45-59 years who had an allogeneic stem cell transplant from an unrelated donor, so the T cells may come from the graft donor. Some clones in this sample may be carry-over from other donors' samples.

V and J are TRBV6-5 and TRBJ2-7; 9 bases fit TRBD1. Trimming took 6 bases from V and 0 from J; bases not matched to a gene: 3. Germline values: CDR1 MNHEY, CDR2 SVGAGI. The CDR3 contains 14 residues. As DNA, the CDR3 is TGTGCCAGCAGCCCGGGACAGGGCTCCTACGAGCAGTACTTC. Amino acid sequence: CASSPGQGSYEQYF.

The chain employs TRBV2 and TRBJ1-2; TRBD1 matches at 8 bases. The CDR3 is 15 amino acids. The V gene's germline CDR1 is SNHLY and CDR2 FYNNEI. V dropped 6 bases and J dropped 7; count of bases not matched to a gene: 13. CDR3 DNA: TGTGCCAGCAGGCCCCCGGGCAGGGGGCAGGGTGGCTACACCTTC. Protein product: CASRPPGRGQGGYTF.

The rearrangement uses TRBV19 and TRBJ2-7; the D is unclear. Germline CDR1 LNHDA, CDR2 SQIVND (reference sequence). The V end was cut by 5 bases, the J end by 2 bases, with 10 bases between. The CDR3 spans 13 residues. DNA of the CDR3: TGTGCCAGTAGTCCCGGACCTCCCTACGAGCAGTACTTC. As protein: CASSPGPPYEQYF. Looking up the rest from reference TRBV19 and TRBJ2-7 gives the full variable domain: DGGITQSPKYLFRKEGQNVTLSCEQNLNHDAMYWYRQDPGQGLRLIYYSQIVNDFQKGDIAEGYSVSREKKESFPLTVTSAQKNPTAFYLCASSPGPPYEQYFGPGTRLTVT.

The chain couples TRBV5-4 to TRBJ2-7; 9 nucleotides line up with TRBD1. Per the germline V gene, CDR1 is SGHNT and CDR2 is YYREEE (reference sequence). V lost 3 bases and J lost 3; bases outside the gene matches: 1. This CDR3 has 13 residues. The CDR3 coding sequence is TGTGCCAGCAGCTGGGGACAGGGCTACGAGCAGTACTTC. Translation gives CASSWGQGYEQYF. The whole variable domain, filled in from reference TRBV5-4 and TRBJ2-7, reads ETGVTQSPTHLIKTRGQQVTLRCSSQSGHNTVSWYQQALGQGPQFIFQYYREEENGRGNFPPRFSGLQFPNYSSELNVNALELDDSALYLCASSWGQGYEQYFGPGTRLTVT.

CDR3 DNA sequence: TGTGCCTGGAGTGTAATGGGGGACACTGAAGCTTTCTTT. It specifies CAWSVMGDTEAFF. This chain links TRBV30 with TRBJ1-1; D might be TRBD1 (5 bases). The germline V gene has CDR1 GTSNPN and CDR2 SVGIG (reference sequence). The CDR3 consists of 13 residues. The ends were cut back, 0 bases at V and 3 bases at J, with 8 bases in the middle.

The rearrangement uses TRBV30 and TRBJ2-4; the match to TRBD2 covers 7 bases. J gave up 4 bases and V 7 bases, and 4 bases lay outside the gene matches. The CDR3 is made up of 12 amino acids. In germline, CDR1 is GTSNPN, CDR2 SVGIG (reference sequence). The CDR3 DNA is TGTGCCTTCCTAGCGGTAAAAAACATTCAGTACTTC. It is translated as CAFLAVKNIQYF.

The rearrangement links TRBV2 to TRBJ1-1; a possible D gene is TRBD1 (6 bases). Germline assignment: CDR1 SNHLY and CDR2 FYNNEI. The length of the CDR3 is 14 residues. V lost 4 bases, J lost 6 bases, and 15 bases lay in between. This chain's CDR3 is CASSVKGRGPEAFF. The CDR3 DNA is TGTGCCAGCAGTGTGAAAGGTCGGGGGCCTGAAGCTTTCTTT. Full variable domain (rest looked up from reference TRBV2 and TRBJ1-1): EPEVTQTPSHQVTQMGQEVILRCVPISNHLYFYWYRQILGQKVEFLVSFYNNEISEKSEIFDDQFSVERPDGSNFTLKIRSTKLEDSAMYFCASSVKGRGPEAFFGQGTRLTVV.

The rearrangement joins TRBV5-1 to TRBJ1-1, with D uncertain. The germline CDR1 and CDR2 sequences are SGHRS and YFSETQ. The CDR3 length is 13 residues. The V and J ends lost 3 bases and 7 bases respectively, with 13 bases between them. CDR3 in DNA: TGCGCCAGCAGCTCCAGCGGAGGTGGTGAAGCTTTCTTT. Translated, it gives CASSSSGGGEAFF. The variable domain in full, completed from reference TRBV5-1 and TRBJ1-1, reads KAGVTQTPRYLIKTRGQQVTLSCSPISGHRSVSWYQQTPGQGLQFLFEYFSETQRNKGNFPGRFSGRQFSNSRSEMNVSTLELGDSALYLCASSSSGGGEAFFGQGTRLTVV.

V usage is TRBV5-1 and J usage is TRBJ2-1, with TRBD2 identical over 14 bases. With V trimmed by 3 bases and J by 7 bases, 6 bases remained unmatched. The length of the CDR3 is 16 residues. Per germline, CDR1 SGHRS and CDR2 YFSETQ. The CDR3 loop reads CASSSGLAGGSNEQFF. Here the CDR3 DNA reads TGCGCCAGCAGCTCCGGACTAGCGGGGGGATCTAATGAGCAGTTCTTC.